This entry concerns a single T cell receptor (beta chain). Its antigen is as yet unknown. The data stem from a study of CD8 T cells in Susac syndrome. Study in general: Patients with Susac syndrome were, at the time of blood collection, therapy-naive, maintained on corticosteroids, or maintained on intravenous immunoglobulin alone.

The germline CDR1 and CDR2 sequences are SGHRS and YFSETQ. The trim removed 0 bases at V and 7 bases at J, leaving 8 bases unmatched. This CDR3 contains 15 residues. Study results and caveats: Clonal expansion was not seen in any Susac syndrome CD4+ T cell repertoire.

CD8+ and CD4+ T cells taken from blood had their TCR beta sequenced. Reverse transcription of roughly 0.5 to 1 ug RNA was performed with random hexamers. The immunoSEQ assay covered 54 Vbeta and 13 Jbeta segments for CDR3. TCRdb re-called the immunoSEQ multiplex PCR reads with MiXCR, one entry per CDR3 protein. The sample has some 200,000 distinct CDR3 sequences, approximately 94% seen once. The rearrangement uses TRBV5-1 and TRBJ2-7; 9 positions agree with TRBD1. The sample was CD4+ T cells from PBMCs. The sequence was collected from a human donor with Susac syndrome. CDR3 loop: CASSLGDRESLEQYF. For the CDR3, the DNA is TGCGCCAGCAGCTTGGGGGACAGGGAGTCGTTGGAGCAGTACTTC.